Below are 19 T cell receptor beta chains sequenced from a single sample in a study of identical twins' blood T cells (dated by TCRdb to 2012 to 2014). Libraries were prepared through 5' RACE. TCRdb names Illumina Genome Analyzer IIx as the instrument used. TCRdb redid the processing of the public reads, applying fastp at Q25 and MiXCR, and retained in-frame beta chains. Every CDR3 protein is listed once, alongside the most common genes and DNA of its rows. The sample records about 370,000 distinct CDR3 sequences, approximately 30% of which are singletons. The biggest ten clones account for about 6% of the sample. The specimen was PBMCs. These TCRs come from a woman aged 18-49 years in good health.

The V and J genes are TRBV18 and TRBJ1-1; D might be TRBD1 (6 bases). The germline V gene encodes CDR1 KGHSH and CDR2 LQKENI. V shed 8 bases and J shed 0 bases, with 13 bases lying between them. CDR3 length: 14 amino acids. CDR3 protein: CASTRTVMNTEAFF. The CDR3 DNA reads as TGTGCCAGCACCCGGACAGTCATGAACACTGAAGCTTTCTTT.

This clonotype was seen just once. The J gene is TRBJ1-2, the V gene TRBV29-1; perhaps TRBD1 as D (5 bases). CDR1 is SQVTM, CDR2 ANQGSEA, per germline. V was shortened by 4 bases and J by 4 bases, with 13 bases between the two germline ends. The CDR3 is made up of 13 amino acids. The CDR3 protein is CSVVLGASYGYTF. CDR3 coding DNA: TGCAGCGTTGTATTAGGGGCTAGCTATGGCTACACCTTC. The variable domain in full, completed from reference TRBV29-1 and TRBJ1-2, reads SAVISQKPSRDICQRGTSLTIQCQVDSQVTMMFWYRQQPGQSLTLIATANQGSEATYESGFVIDKFPISRPNLTFSTLTVSNMSPEDSSIYLCSVVLGASYGYTFGSGTRLTVV.

The CDR3 loop is CATSRDHNRLNTEAFF. The CDR3 bases are TGTGCCACCAGCAGAGATCATAACCGATTAAACACTGAAGCTTTCTTT. The rearrangement uses TRBV15 and TRBJ1-1, with D unresolved. Trimming cost V 0 bases and J 2 bases, with 13 bases left between them. The CDR3 is made up of 16 amino acids. Germline V CDR1 and CDR2: LNHNV, YYDKDF (reference sequence).

V gene TRBV6-1 combines with J gene TRBJ2-5; D not resolved. This CDR3 region has 14 residues. Germline lookup yields CDR1 MNHNS and CDR2 SASEGT. V shed 4 bases and J shed 4 bases, with 13 bases lying between them. CDR3: CASSGYVRRETQYF. CDR3 bases: TGTGCCAGCAGTGGCTACGTGCGGAGAGAGACCCAGTACTTC.

This chain connects TRBV20-1 to TRBJ2-1; 10 nucleotides match TRBD2. The CDR3 runs 16 residues. Germline loops: CDR1 DFQATT, CDR2 SNEGSKA (reference sequence). With V trimmed by 6 bases and J by 8 bases, 16 bases remained unmatched. DNA of the CDR3: TGCAGTGCGGCCGGGACTAGCGCCCTACAAGGCGATGAGCAGTTCTTC. Its translation: CSAAGTSALQGDEQFF.

This clonotype has a handful of counts. J is TRBJ2-7 and V is TRBV29-1; 7 positions agree with TRBD1. The CDR3 sequence is 12 residues long. V lost 8 bases to trimming and J lost 5 bases; unmatched junction nucleotides: 9. Looked up from germline, CDR1 is SQVTM and CDR2 is ANQGSEA. CDR3 in DNA: TGCAGCACGAACAGGGGATCCGACGAGCAGTACTTC. It yields the protein CSTNRGSDEQYF.

This clonotype was observed a few times. V and J are TRBV5-6 and TRBJ1-4; TRBD1 might be the D (5 bases). Trimming removed 3 bases at V and 0 bases at J, with 12 bases between. This CDR3 region has 16 residues. Germline lookup yields CDR1 SGHDT and CDR2 YYEEEE. For the CDR3, the DNA is TGTGCCAGCAGCTCGATAGGGGCTGCAACTAATGAAAAACTGTTTTTT. Its translation is CASSSIGAATNEKLFF.

On this clonotype itself: The junction shows a germline mismatch at one end, possibly a read error. The chain recombines TRBV6-4 with TRBJ2-1; tentatively, D is TRBD1 or TRBD2 (5 bases each). Germline loops: CDR1 MRHNA, CDR2 SNTAGT. The CDR3 sequence is 14 residues long. The CDR3 reads CASSYSGTNNEQFF. CDR3 nucleotide sequence: TGTGCCAGCAGTTACTCGGGGACCAACAATGAGCAGTTCTTC.

The chain uses TRBV5-6 and TRBJ2-3; 8 bases fit TRBD2. CDR1 is SGHDT, CDR2 YYEEEE, per germline. This CDR3 has 13 amino acids. The V segment lost 7 bases and the J segment 4 bases; nucleotides outside the gene matches: 5. CDR3 DNA sequence: TGTGCCAGCTTCGGACTAGCAGCAGATACGCAGTATTTT. Its translation: CASFGLAADTQYF.

The chain is built from TRBV20-1 and TRBJ1-2, with TRBD1 identical over 7 bases. The CDR3 sequence is 14 residues long. Losses at the gene ends were 2 bases for V and 4 bases for J; bases not matched to a gene: 7. Germline CDR1 reads DFQATT; CDR2 reads SNEGSKA (reference sequence). CDR3 sequence reads: CSARWQGGAYGYTF. CDR3 nucleotides: TGCAGTGCTAGATGGCAGGGGGGGGCCTATGGCTACACCTTC.

This clonotype showed up just a few times. The chain recombines TRBV29-1 with TRBJ1-1; tentative D call: TRBD1 (6 bases). The CDR3 has 12 residues. Germline values: CDR1 SQVTM, CDR2 ANQGSEA. Trimming took 6 bases from V and 8 from J, leaving 16 bases between them. The CDR3 is CSVGQPRQEAFF. In DNA, the CDR3 is TGCAGCGTAGGACAGCCCCGGCAGGAAGCTTTCTTT.

This clonotype was found many times. The rearrangement links TRBV6-5 to TRBJ1-2; D not certain. The CDR3 totals 13 residues. From germline, CDR1 is MNHEY and CDR2 SVGAGI. V lost 0 bases and J lost 6, with 8 bases in between. CDR3 nucleotides: TGTGCCAGCAGTTACTCGATGAGGGATGGCTACACCTTC. It codes for CASSYSMRDGYTF.

This clonotype was counted between two and nine times. The rearrangement links TRBV20-1 to TRBJ1-4; 10 bases map to TRBD1. Per the germline V gene, CDR1 is DFQATT and CDR2 is SNEGSKA (reference sequence). The CDR3 runs to 15 residues. V dropped 3 bases and J dropped 7; count of bases not matched to a gene: 8. CDR3 DNA sequence: TGCAGTGCTAGGGTTCCGGGACAGGGGCGTGAAAAACTGTTTTTT. This encodes CSARVPGQGREKLFF.

This clonotype appeared a few times. The CDR3 is CASSLSLTSHGYTF. For the CDR3, the DNA is TGTGCCAGCAGCCTCTCATTGACAAGTCATGGCTACACCTTC. The rearrangement uses TRBV7-2 and TRBJ1-2; the D is unclear. V was trimmed by 5 bases and J by 6 bases, leaving 16 bases between them. The CDR3 extends over 14 amino acids. Germline V gene sequence: CDR1 SGHTA, CDR2 FQGNSA.

The gene calls are TRBV6-2 or TRBV6-3 and TRBJ1-5; 7 nucleotides line up with TRBD1. The V and J ends lost 7 bases and 9 bases, in that order; junction bases with no gene match: 12. The CDR3 length is 14 residues. The germline V gene encodes CDR1 MNHEY and CDR2 SVGEGT. The CDR3 DNA sequence: TGTGCCAGCATCCCACAGGGGCACGAACGGCCCCAGCATTTT. It codes for CASIPQGHERPQHF.

The V call is TRBV27, the J call TRBJ2-7, with TRBD2 identical over 8 bases. V was clipped by 6 bases and J by 4 bases; unmatched bases: 8. Germline V gene lookup returns CDR1 MNHEY and CDR2 SMNVEV (reference sequence). The CDR3 loop spans 14 amino acids. CDR3 sequence reads: CASSAGTRVYEQYF. The CDR3 nucleotides are TGTGCCAGCAGCGCAGGGACTAGAGTATACGAGCAGTACTTC.

The rearrangement uses TRBV29-1 and TRBJ1-3; no definite D call. V was shortened by 6 bases and J by 0 bases, with 12 bases between the two germline ends. The CDR3 extends over 14 amino acids. In germline, CDR1 is SQVTM, CDR2 ANQGSEA. The CDR3 DNA is TGCAGCGTCTTGAGTTCAGGCTCTGGAAACACCATATATTTT. It yields the protein CSVLSSGSGNTIYF.

This clonotype was seen only a few times. V is TRBV7-2 and J is TRBJ2-1; no clear D gene. The V end lost 3 bases, the J end lost 13 bases, and 16 bases lay between the germline ends. The CDR3 sequence is 13 residues long. The germline V gene has CDR1 SGHTA and CDR2 FQGNSA. For the CDR3, the DNA is TGTGCCAGCAGCTTGGACCAGTACCTCCGACAGTTCTTC. Its protein product is CASSLDQYLRQFF.

The CDR3 sequence is CSANSNHLHSETQYF. CDR3 DNA: TGCAGTGCTAATTCTAACCACCTGCACTCGGAGACCCAGTACTTC. The rearrangement joins TRBV20-1 to TRBJ2-5; D call uncertain. The CDR3 extends over 15 amino acids. Germline CDR1 reads DFQATT; CDR2 reads SNEGSKA (reference sequence). V was cut by 4 bases and J by 5 bases, with 20 bases left in between.